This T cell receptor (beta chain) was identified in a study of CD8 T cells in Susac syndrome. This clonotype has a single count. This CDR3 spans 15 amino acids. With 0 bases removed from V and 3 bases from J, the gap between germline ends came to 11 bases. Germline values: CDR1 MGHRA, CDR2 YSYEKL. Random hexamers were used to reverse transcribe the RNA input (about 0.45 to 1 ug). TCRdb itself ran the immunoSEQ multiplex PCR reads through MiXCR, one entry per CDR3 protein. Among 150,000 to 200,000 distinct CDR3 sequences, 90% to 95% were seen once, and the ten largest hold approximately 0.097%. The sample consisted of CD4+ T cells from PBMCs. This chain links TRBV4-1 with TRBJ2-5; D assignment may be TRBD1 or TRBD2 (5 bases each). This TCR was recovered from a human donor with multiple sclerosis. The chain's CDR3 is CASSQDRDPKETQYF. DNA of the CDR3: TGCGCCAGCAGCCAAGATAGGGACCCCAAAGAGACCCAGTACTTC.